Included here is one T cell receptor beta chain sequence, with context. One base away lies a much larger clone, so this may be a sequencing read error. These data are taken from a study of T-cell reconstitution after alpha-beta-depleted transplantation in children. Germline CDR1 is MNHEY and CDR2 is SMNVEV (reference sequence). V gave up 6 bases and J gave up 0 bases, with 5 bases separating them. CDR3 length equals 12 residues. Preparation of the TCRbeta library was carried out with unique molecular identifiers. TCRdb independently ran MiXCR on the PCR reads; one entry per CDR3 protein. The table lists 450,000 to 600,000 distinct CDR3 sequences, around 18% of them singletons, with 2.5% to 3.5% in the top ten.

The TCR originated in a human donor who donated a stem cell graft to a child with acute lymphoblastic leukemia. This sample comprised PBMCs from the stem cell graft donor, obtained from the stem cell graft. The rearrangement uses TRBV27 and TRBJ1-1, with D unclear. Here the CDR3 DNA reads TGTGCCAGCAGATTCTTGAACACTGAAGCTTTCTTT. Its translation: CASRFLNTEAFF.